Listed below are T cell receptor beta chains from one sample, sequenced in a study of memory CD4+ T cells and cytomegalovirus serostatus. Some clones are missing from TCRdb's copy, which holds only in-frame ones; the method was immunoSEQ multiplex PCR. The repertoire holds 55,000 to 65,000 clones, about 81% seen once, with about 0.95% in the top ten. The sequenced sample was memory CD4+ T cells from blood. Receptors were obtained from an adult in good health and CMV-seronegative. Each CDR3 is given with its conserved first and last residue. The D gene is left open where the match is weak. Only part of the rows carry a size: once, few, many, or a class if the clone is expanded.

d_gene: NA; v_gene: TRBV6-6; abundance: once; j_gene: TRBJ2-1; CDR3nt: TGTGCCAGCTGGGCAGATTACAATGAGCAGTTCTTC; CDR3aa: CASWADYNEQFF
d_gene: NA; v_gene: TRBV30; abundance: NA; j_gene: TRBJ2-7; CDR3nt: TGTGCCTGGAGGAACGGGCCCTACAAGCAGTACTTC; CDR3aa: CAWRNGPYKQYF
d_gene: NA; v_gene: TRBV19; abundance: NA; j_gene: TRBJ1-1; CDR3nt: TGTGCCAGTAGTATGGGGTCGGGGAACACTGAAGCTTTCTTT; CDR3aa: CASSMGSGNTEAFF
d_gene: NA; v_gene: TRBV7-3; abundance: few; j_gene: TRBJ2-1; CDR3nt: TGTGCCAGCAGCCCACCACCTTTAGCAGGTGAGCAGTTCTTC; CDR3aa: CASSPPPLAGEQFF
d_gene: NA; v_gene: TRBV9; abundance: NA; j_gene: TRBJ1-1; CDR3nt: TGTGCCAGCAGTGCGGGACTCACGGCGGGTGAAGCTTTCTTT; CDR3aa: CASSAGLTAGEAFF
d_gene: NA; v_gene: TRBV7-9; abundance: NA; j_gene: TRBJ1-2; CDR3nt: TGTGCCAGCAGTTTCGGAGACTATGGCTACACCTTC; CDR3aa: CASSFGDYGYTF
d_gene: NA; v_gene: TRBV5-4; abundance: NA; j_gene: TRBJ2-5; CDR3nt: TGTGCCAGCAGCCCGGGGTCCGGGGTGGGATCTAAAGAGACCCAGTACTTC; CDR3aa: CASSPGSGVGSKETQYF
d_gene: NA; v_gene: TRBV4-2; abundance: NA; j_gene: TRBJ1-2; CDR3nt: TGTGCCAGCAGCCAAGATTTATCGACCTACTATGGCTACACCTTC; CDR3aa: CASSQDLSTYYGYTF
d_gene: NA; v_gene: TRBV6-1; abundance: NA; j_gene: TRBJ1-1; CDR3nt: TGTGCCAGCAGTGATCAACTGCTGAACACTGAAGCTTTCTTT; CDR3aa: CASSDQLLNTEAFF
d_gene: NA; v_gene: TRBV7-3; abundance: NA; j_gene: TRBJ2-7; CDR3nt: TGTGCCAGCAGCTCCGCCCCGAACACCTACGAGCAGTACTTC; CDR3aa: CASSSAPNTYEQYF
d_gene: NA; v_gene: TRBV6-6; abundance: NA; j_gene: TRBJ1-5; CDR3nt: TGTGCCAGCAATAGACAGCAGAATCAGCCCCAGCATTTT; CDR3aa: CASNRQQNQPQHF
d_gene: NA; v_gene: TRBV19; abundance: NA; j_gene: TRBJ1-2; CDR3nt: TGTGCCAGTCAAGACAGGAGCTATGGCTACACCTTC; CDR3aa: CASQDRSYGYTF
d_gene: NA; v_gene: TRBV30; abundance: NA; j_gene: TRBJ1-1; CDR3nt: TGTGCCTGGGAAAAGAAAGGGGGAAGGGACACTGAAGCTTTCTTT; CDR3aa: CAWEKKGGRDTEAFF
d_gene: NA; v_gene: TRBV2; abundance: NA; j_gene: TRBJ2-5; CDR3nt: TGTGCCAGCAGTAAAGCGGAGACCCAGTACTTC; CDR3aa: CASSKAETQYF
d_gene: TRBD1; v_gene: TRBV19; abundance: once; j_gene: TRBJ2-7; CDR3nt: TGTGCCAGTAGTAGGGGGAGCAGGGGGAACGAGCAGTACTTC; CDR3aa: CASSRGSRGNEQYF
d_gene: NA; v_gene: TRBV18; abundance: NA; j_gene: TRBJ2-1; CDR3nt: TGTGCCAGCTCACCGCAATCGAGTACCAATGAGCAGTTCTTC; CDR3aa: CASSPQSSTNEQFF
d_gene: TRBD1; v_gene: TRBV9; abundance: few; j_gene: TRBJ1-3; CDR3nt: TGTGCCAGCAGCCCCGCGGACAGGAGATTCTCTGGAAACACCATATATTTT; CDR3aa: CASSPADRRFSGNTIYF
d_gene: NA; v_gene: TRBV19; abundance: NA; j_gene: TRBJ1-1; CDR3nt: TGTGCCAGTAGTATGTCCAGGCCGGCAGGATACACTGAAGCTTTCTTT; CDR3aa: CASSMSRPAGYTEAFF
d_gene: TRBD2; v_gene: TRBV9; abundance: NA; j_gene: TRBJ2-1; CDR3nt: TGTGCCAGCAGCGTTCTAGGGACTAGCTCCTACAATGAGCAGTTCTTC; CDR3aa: CASSVLGTSSYNEQFF
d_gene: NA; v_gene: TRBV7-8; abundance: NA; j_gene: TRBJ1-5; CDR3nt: TGTGCCAGCAGCTTGGTACCAGTGGGGGGCGATCAGCCCCAGCATTTT; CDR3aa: CASSLVPVGGDQPQHF
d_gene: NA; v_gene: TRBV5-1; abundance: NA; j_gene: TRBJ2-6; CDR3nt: TGCGCCAGCAGCTTGGACTCGGGGGCTGGGGCCAACGTCCTGACTTTC; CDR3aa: CASSLDSGAGANVLTF
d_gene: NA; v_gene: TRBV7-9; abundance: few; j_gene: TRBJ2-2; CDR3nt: TGTGCCAGCAGCTTAGAGACAAAAATGACCGGGGAGCTGTTTTTT; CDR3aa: CASSLETKMTGELFF
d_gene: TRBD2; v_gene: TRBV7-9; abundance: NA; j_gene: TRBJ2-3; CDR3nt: TGTGCCAGCAGCTTAGACTACACGGGGGGGGATACGCAGTATTTT; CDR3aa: CASSLDYTGGDTQYF
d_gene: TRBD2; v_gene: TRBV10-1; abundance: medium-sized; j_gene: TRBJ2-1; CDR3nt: TGCGCCAGCAGTGAGTACCCCCCTCGAGGGAGGGCCCGTAATGAGCAGTTCTTC; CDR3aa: CASSEYPPRGRARNEQFF
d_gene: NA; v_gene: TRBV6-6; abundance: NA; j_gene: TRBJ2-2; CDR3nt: TGTGCCAGCAGCCCAGGCGAATACACCGGGGAGCTGTTTTTT; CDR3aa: CASSPGEYTGELFF
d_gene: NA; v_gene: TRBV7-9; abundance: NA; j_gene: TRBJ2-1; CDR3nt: TGTGCCAGCAGCGTAGGAAACCGCCTAGCCAATGAGCAGTTCTTC; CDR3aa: CASSVGNRLANEQFF
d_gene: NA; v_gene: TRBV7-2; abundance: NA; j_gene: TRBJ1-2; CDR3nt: TGTGCCAGCAGCTTATCCTGGGGGGCATTTGGCTACACCTTC; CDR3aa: CASSLSWGAFGYTF
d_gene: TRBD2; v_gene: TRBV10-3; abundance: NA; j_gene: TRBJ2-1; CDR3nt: TGTGCCATCAGTGATAGTTGGGCTAGCGGGGCTCGGGATGAGCAGTTCTTC; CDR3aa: CAISDSWASGARDEQFF
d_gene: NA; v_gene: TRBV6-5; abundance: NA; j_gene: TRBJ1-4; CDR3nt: TGTGCCAGCAGGGGGGTCGGGGAAAAACTGTTTTTT; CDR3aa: CASRGVGEKLFF
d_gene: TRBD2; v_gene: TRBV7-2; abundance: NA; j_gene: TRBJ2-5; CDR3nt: TGTGCCAGCAGCTTCCCGGGACTAGCGGGAGTCCACCAAGGGACCCAGTACTTC; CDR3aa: CASSFPGLAGVHQGTQYF
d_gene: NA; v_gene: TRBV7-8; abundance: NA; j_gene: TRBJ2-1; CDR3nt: TGTGCCAGCCGACCTAGGGTAGCCTCCTACAATGAGCAGTTCTTC; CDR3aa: CASRPRVASYNEQFF
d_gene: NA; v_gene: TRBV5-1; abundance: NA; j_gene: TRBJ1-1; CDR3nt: TGCGCCAGCAGCTTGGTGGGTCCAGAGAGAATGAACACTGAAGCTTTCTTT; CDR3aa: CASSLVGPERMNTEAFF
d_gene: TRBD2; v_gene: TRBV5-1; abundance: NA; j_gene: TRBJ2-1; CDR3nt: TGCGCCAGCAGCTTGAGAGCTAGCGGGGTCTACAATGAGCAGTTCTTC; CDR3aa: CASSLRASGVYNEQFF
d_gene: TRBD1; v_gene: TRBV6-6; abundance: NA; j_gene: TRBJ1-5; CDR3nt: TGTGCCAGCCGGACAGGGGACAATCAGCCCCAGCATTTT; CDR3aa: CASRTGDNQPQHF
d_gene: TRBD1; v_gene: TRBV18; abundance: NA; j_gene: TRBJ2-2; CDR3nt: TGTGCCAGCTCACCACCGGGCCGGACAGGGGTTGGCACCGGGGAGCTGTTTTTT; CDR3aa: CASSPPGRTGVGTGELFF
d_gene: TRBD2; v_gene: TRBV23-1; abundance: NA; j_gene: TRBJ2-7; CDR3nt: TGCGCCAGCAGTCACTCGGGTAGGGAGGGGCCTTCCTACGAGCAGTACTTC; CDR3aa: CASSHSGREGPSYEQYF
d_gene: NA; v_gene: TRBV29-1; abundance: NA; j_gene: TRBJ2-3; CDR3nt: TGCAGCGTTCTTCGGGCAGACACGCAGTATTTT; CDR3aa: CSVLRADTQYF
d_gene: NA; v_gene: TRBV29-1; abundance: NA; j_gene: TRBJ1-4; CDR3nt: TGCAGCGTTGGGGTGACCACTAATGAAAAACTGTTTTTT; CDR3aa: CSVGVTTNEKLFF
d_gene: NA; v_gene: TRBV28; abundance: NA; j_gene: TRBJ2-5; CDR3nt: TGTGCCAGCATCAGGAGGGACAGTGCTCGGGAGACCCAGTACTTC; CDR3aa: CASIRRDSARETQYF
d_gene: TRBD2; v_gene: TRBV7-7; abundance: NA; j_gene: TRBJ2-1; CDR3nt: TGTGCCAGCAGCCCTAGCGGGAGGATTTCCTACAATGAGCAGTTCTTC; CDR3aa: CASSPSGRISYNEQFF
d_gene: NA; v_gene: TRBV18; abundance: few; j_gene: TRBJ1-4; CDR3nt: TGTGCCAGCCTCAGGGATACTAATGAAAAACTGTTTTTT; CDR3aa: CASLRDTNEKLFF
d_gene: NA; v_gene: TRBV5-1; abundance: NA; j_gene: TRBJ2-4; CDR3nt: TGCGCCAGCAGCTTCAAGGGGGGACAGCAGACCATTCAGTACTTC; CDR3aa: CASSFKGGQQTIQYF
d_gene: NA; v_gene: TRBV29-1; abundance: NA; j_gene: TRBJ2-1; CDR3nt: TGCAGCGTGACCGGGAGAGCGAGTGAGCAGTTCTTC; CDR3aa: CSVTGRASEQFF
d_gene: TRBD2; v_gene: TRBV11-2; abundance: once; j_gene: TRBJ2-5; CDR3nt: TGTGCCAGCAGCTTAGCGGGGGGGCTATCAGGAGAGACCCAGTACTTC; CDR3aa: CASSLAGGLSGETQYF
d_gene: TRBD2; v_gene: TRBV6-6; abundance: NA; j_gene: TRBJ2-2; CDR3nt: TGTGCCAGCAGTATGCGGGAGACCGGGGAGCTGTTTTTT; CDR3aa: CASSMRETGELFF
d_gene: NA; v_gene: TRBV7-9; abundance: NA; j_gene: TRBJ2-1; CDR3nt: TGTGCCAGCAGCTCAGCGTCGGGGGGCGCGGGTGATGAGCAGTTCTTC; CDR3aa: CASSSASGGAGDEQFF
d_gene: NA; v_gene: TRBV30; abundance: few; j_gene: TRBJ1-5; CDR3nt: TGTGCCTGGAGTTGGAAGGGAAATCAGCCCCAGCATTTT; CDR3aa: CAWSWKGNQPQHF
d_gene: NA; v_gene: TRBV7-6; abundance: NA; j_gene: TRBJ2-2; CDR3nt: TGTGCCAGCAGCTTAGGGACCCCCGGGTCGACGAACACCGGGGAGCTGTTTTTT; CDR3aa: CASSLGTPGSTNTGELFF
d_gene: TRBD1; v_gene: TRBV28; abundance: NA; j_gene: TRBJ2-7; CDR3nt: TGTGCCAGCAGTTTCGGGGACAGGGTCGAGCAGTACTTC; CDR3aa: CASSFGDRVEQYF
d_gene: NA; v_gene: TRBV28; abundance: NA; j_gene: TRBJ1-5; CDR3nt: TGTGCCAGCACCACCGGAATGACAGAAGCGGGGCAGCCCCAGCATTTT; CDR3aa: CASTTGMTEAGQPQHF
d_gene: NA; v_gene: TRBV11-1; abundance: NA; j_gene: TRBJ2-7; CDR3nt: TGTGCCAGCAGCCTCCGGGCAGGGCCCTACGAGCAGTACTTC; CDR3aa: CASSLRAGPYEQYF
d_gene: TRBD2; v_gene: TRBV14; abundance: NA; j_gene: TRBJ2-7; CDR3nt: TGTGCCAGCAGCCGAGATTTAGCGGGATACGAGCAGTACTTC; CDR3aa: CASSRDLAGYEQYF
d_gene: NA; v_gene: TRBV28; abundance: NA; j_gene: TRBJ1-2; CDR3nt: TGTGCCAGCAGCCTCCTTCCAGGGTTTGGGGGCGGCTACACCTTC; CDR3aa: CASSLLPGFGGGYTF
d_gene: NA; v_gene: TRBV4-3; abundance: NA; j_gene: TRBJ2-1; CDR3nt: TGCGCCAGCAGCCAAGATCGCGGCGGAACCTACAATGAGCAGTTCTTC; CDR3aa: CASSQDRGGTYNEQFF
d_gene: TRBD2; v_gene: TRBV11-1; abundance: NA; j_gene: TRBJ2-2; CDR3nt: TGTGCCAGCAGCTTAGAACTGACTAGCGGGAGGAAGAACACCGGGGAGCTGTTTTTT; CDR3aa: CASSLELTSGRKNTGELFF